In its sample, the clone carrying this T cell receptor (beta chain) was seen many times. Its antigen is undetermined. This record belongs to a study of early T cells in non-severe SARS-CoV-2 infection. TCRdb ran MiXCR on the 5' RACE reads and lists one entry per CDR3 protein. The sample has approximately 70,000 distinct CDR3 sequences; 12% to 15% are singletons. Germline values: CDR1 SNHLY, CDR2 FYNNEI. The germline V and J ends were trimmed by 6 bases and 0 bases, with 12 bases remaining between them. CDR3 length: 15 amino acids. Study-level results: VDJdb-based matching was biased toward anti-spike CD8 responses and missed private and CD4 specificities.

The receptor was derived from an adult who was a healthcare worker with PCR-confirmed SARS-CoV-2 infection or an uninfected control (not recorded which). The chain combines TRBV2 with TRBJ1-5; D uncertain. Specimen: whole blood. Here the CDR3 DNA reads TGTGCCAGCAGCCAGACACCCCATAGCAATCAGCCCCAGCATTTT. Residues: CASSQTPHSNQPQHF.